This record looks at one TCR beta chain sequence and its context. The record originates from a study of CD8 T cells in Susac syndrome. The CDR3 extends over 13 amino acids. V lost 5 bases, J lost 3 bases, and 11 bases lay in between. Random hexamers were used to reverse transcribe roughly 0.45 to 1 ug of RNA. An immunoSEQ multiplex PCR generated amplified TCR beta CDR3 products spanning 54 Vbeta and 13 Jbeta. MiXCR was run by TCRdb on the immunoSEQ multiplex PCR reads, yielding one entry per CDR3 protein. The data hold more than 75,000 distinct CDR3 sequences, with 90% to 95% observed a single time. This sequence joins TRBV12-3 or TRBV12-4 and TRBJ2-7, with D unclear. Sequencing was performed on CD8+ T cells from PBMCs. The receptor was derived from a human donor in good health. CDR3 loop: CASSPGWGYEQYF. In DNA, the CDR3 is TGTGCCAGCAGTCCCGGATGGGGCTACGAGCAGTACTTC.